This entry lists 14 T cell receptor beta chains sequenced from one sample in a study of blood T cell repertoires in COVID-19. The table came from immunoSEQ multiplex PCR; TCRdb's copy has only in-frame clones and leaves some out. The data show about 76,000 clones, about nine tenths seen once. The sample comprised peripheral blood. The receptors shown here come from an elderly woman with active or convalescent COVID-19.

This chain uses TRBV5-1 with TRBJ2-2; 7 positions agree with TRBD1. There are 15 residues in the CDR3. V dropped 4 bases and J dropped 6; count of bases not matched to a gene: 9. Germline V gene data show CDR1 as SGHRS and CDR2 as YFSETQ. The CDR3 nucleotides read TGCGCCAGCAGCCAAAACAGGGGTGACGCCGGGGAGCTGTTTTTT. It codes for CASSQNRGDAGELFF.

The gene calls are TRBV5-5 and TRBJ2-3; TRBD1 matches at 7 bases. The CDR3 runs 13 residues. Per germline, CDR1 SGHKS and CDR2 YYEKEE (reference sequence). Trimming cost V 2 bases and J 6 bases; bases outside gene matches: 3. The CDR3 sequence: CASSLTGADTQYF. The CDR3 DNA is TGTGCCAGCAGCTTAACAGGGGCGGATACGCAGTATTTT.

V usage is TRBV6-5 and J usage is TRBJ1-2; D perhaps matches TRBD1 (5 bases). The V and J ends lost 8 bases and 5 bases respectively, with 15 bases between them. The V gene's germline CDR1 is MNHEY and CDR2 SVGAGI. The CDR3 runs to 13 residues. CDR3 sequence: CASWGSSKYGYTF. The CDR3 region has the DNA TGTGCCAGCTGGGGCTCTTCCAAGTATGGCTACACCTTC.

The chain employs TRBV5-6 and TRBJ1-4, with D perhaps matching TRBD1 (6 bases). The CDR3 extends over 13 amino acids. V was clipped by 2 bases and J by 8 bases, with 10 bases between them. Germline V lookup: CDR1 SGHDT, CDR2 YYEEEE. Here the CDR3 DNA reads TGTGCCAGCAGCTTTCCAGGGGACGAAAAACTGTTTTTT. As protein: CASSFPGDEKLFF.

The rearrangement uses TRBV3-1 (or the pseudogene TRBV3-2) and TRBJ2-6; TRBD2 is a possible D gene (5 bases). The V gene lost 4 bases and the J gene lost 0 bases, with 10 bases spanning the gap. The CDR3 is 16 amino acids. Germline assignment: CDR1 LGHDT and CDR2 YNNKEL (reference sequence). The chain's CDR3 is CASSPAVGSGANVLTF. The CDR3 nucleotides are TGTGCCAGCAGCCCAGCGGTCGGCTCTGGGGCCAACGTCCTGACTTTC.

The chain recombines TRBV19 with TRBJ1-1; D is undetermined. With 4 bases removed from V and 2 bases from J, the gap between germline ends came to 17 bases. CDR3 length equals 16 residues. CDR1 is LNHDA and CDR2 is SQIVND in the germline V gene (reference sequence). This chain's CDR3 is CASSTFAKSSNTEAFF. The CDR3 DNA sequence: TGTGCCAGTAGTACTTTTGCTAAGTCGTCCAACACTGAAGCTTTCTTT.

This clone was counted a single time. The chain couples TRBV27 to TRBJ2-1; a weak D match, TRBD2 (6 bases). V lost 0 bases and J 4 bases, leaving 13 bases between the germline ends. CDR3 size: 16 residues. CDR1 is MNHEY, CDR2 SMNVEV, per germline (reference sequence). CDR3 bases: TGTGCCAGCAGTTTATCGGGACTCCTACCTTACAATGAGCAGTTCTTC. It encodes CASSLSGLLPYNEQFF.

The chain carries TRBV6-5 and TRBJ2-5; D possibly corresponds to TRBD2 (6 bases). Trimming cost V 2 bases and J 3 bases, with 10 bases left between them. Per germline, CDR1 MNHEY and CDR2 SVGAGI. This CDR3 contains 14 residues. The CDR3: CASSYRLDKETQYF. The CDR3 DNA follows: TGTGCCAGCAGTTACCGACTAGACAAAGAGACCCAGTACTTC.

The chain combines TRBV4-1 with TRBJ2-5; D ambiguous. Trimming shortened V by 0 bases and J by 5 bases, and 7 bases separated the two germline ends. The CDR3 covers 13 residues. Germline values: CDR1 MGHRA, CDR2 YSYEKL. The CDR3 DNA is TGCGCCAGCAGCCAAGATCCCTTGGAGACCCAGTACTTC. Protein: CASSQDPLETQYF.

This rearrangement joins TRBV27 to TRBJ1-2; no definite D call. Germline V gene data show CDR1 as MNHEY and CDR2 as SMNVEV (reference sequence). With 5 bases removed from V and 5 bases from J, the gap between germline ends came to 12 bases. The CDR3 has 13 amino acids. CDR3 nucleotides: TGTGCCAGCAGTCAGCGGGCTGGTTATGGCTACACCTTC. This gives the protein CASSQRAGYGYTF.

This chain joins TRBV4-1 and TRBJ2-5; D gene ambiguous. V was shortened by 0 bases and J by 1 base, with 6 bases between the two germline ends. CDR1 MGHRA and CDR2 YSYEKL come from the germline V gene. This CDR3 spans 14 amino acids. CDR3 region: CASSQENSQETQYF. The CDR3 bases are TGCGCCAGCAGCCAAGAGAACTCCCAAGAGACCCAGTACTTC.

This clone occurred once. This chain uses TRBV6-5 with TRBJ2-5; the D is unclear. There are 15 residues in the CDR3. Looked up from germline, CDR1 is MNHEY and CDR2 is SVGAGI. The germline V and J ends were trimmed by 6 bases and 5 bases, with 19 bases remaining between them. The CDR3 region has the DNA TGTGCCAGCAGGAGGCCGACTCTCGGGTGGGAGACCCAGTACTTC. Translated: CASRRPTLGWETQYF.

The CDR3 nucleotides read TGTGCCAGCAGGGCCTCAGGCGGGGCATCTGGAAACACCATATATTTT. Translating gives CASRASGGASGNTIYF. The rearrangement links TRBV27 to TRBJ1-3; D perhaps matches TRBD1 (5 bases). The CDR3 runs 16 residues. Germline V gene data show CDR1 as MNHEY and CDR2 as SMNVEV (reference sequence). Trimming took 6 bases from V and 1 from J, leaving 16 bases between them.

The rearrangement uses TRBV7-3 and TRBJ2-5, with TRBD2 identical over 13 bases. With V trimmed by 3 bases and J by 3 bases, 4 bases remained unmatched. Germline assignment: CDR1 SGHTA and CDR2 FQGTGA. The CDR3 loop spans 16 amino acids. CDR3 sequence: CASSFGTSGAEETQYF. The CDR3 DNA is TGTGCCAGCAGCTTCGGGACTAGCGGGGCCGAAGAGACCCAGTACTTC.